The 2 T cell receptor beta chains presented below share a single source sample, sequenced in a study of identical twins. TCRdb re-called the 5' RACE reads through MiXCR, storing one row per CDR3 protein. The data show around 690,000 distinct CDR3 sequences, about 20% seen once. These data also formed part of another study, on T cells expressing NK-cell markers.

Specimen: PBMCs. The origin of the receptors is a woman under 30 in good health.

A few counts support this clonotype. The genes are TRBV7-2 and TRBJ2-6, with D hard to call. The CDR3 consists of 15 residues. Germline V gene sequence: CDR1 SGHTA, CDR2 FQGNSA. The V end lost 2 bases, the J end lost 2 bases, and 7 bases lay between the germline ends. Here the CDR3 reads CASSLSSAGANVLTF. In nucleotides, the CDR3 is TGTGCCAGCAGCTTATCGAGTGCTGGGGCCAACGTCCTGACTTTC.

This chain joins TRBV12-3 or TRBV12-4 and TRBJ1-1, with TRBD1 as a possible D gene (5 bases). The CDR3 is 14 residues long. V gave up 7 bases and J gave up 0 bases, with 12 bases separating them. CDR3 region: CASTPRDLNTEAFF. In nucleotides, the CDR3 is TGTGCCAGCACCCCCCGGGACTTGAACACTGAAGCTTTCTTT.